This T cell receptor beta chain was found in a study of blood T cell repertoires in COVID-19. In the original analysis: Amplification from reference gene primers served as the basis for estimated nucleated cell counts. The protocol was immunoSEQ multiplex PCR, while the TCRdb copy is restricted to in-frame clones and leaves out a portion. Clone size and V and J calls were adopted from that table, with D and trimming inferred from the DNA. The repertoire holds fewer than 350,000 clones, less than 85% seen once, with 1.5% to 2% in the top ten. V lost 8 bases and J 3 bases, leaving 16 bases between the germline ends. The CDR3 runs to 14 residues. Germline CDR1 and CDR2: MNHEY and SVGAGI. Participants, about 18 to 95 years old, spanned around 26 US areas. Assignments of participants to cohorts depended upon their own reported clinical history.

The receptor was derived from a woman in her twenties or thirties who had been exposed to COVID-19. The sample was PBMCs or T cells enriched from blood (not recorded which). The chain carries TRBV6-5 and TRBJ1-1, with D tentatively TRBD1 (5 bases). CDR3 nucleotides: TGTGCCAGCGGCGAGGATACAGGTTACACTGAAGCTTTCTTT. Translated: CASGEDTGYTEAFF.